This T cell receptor beta chain was captured by sequencing in a study of T cells in Graves' hyperthyroidism and ophthalmopathy. This CDR3 comprises 14 residues. Trimming removed 2 bases at V and 4 bases at J, with 12 bases between. CDR1 is SGHVS and CDR2 is FQNEAQ in the germline V gene. Regions amplified from RNA transcripts were the TCR beta CDR3 regions. TCR CDR3 underwent first-round RT-PCR with the HTBI primer set. TCRdb re-called the multiplex PCR reads with MiXCR, one entry per CDR3 protein. The table records roughly 500,000 distinct CDR3 sequences, around a fifth of them present only once. Sequenced input: blood. The genes are TRBV7-8 and TRBJ2-7; no reliable D call. The receptor was isolated from a woman aged 70-85 years with Graves' ophthalmopathy. This CDR3 reads CASSLLGPRYEQYF. CDR3 bases: TGTGCCAGCAGCTTATTGGGCCCGCGGTACGAGCAGTACTTC.